The clone carrying this T cell receptor beta chain came up many times. Antigen unknown. This specimen comes from a study of T-cell reconstitution after alpha-beta-depleted transplantation in children. Study-wide results and caveats: The main origin of T-cell counts and diversity one year after transplant was newly produced T cells. Several patients had high TCRbeta diversity at day 60; it came from surviving recipient T cells and thymic progenitors. Several hundred rapidly expanded clones from non-depleted graft cells reportedly supplied alpha-beta T cells about two months post-transplant.

J gave up 4 bases and V 0 bases, and 4 bases lay outside the gene matches. Germline CDR1 SEHNR, CDR2 FQNEAQ (reference sequence). This CDR3 has 15 amino acids. It was with unique molecular identifiers that the TCRbeta library was prepared. TCRdb itself ran the PCR reads through MiXCR, one entry per CDR3 protein. The repertoire holds approximately 31,000 distinct CDR3 sequences, with 5% to 7% as singletons. This material consisted of peripheral blood, taken 60 days after TCRalphabeta/CD19-depleted stem cell transplant. This sequence originates from a child under two years old who had a stem cell transplant for acute myeloid leukemia, so the T cells may come from the graft donor. The chain carries TRBV7-9 and TRBJ1-1, with TRBD1 matching over 8 bases. The CDR3 nucleotides read TGTGCCAGCAGCTTAGCCTCTACAGGGGGCACTGAAGCTTTCTTT. The encoded protein is CASSLASTGGTEAFF.